The rows below give T cell receptor beta chains drawn from one sample of a study of blood T cell repertoires in COVID-19. Method: immunoSEQ multiplex PCR; TCRdb's copy keeps in-frame clones and lacks some. Of 260,000 or so clones in the sample, roughly 89% were seen once. Sequenced material: PBMCs or T cells enriched from blood (not recorded which). The receptors originated from a woman younger than 45 with acute COVID-19. Both conserved end residues are part of each CDR3. Each record gives: D gene, V gene, clone size, J gene, CDR3 protein, CDR3 DNA. The D gene is left open where the match is weak. Rows may omit the clone size; those that give it use once, few, many or a size class.

D: TRBD2; V: TRBV6-6; size: -; J: TRBJ2-2; CDR3: CASSYSAGGRSGELFF; DNA: TGTGCCAGCAGTTACTCGGCGGGGGGGCGTAGCGGGGAGCTGTTTTTT
D: TRBD1; V: TRBV5-6; size: -; J: TRBJ1-2; CDR3: CASSAGQGHLYGYTF; DNA: TGTGCCAGCAGCGCAGGACAGGGGCATCTGTATGGCTACACCTTC
D: -; V: TRBV19; size: -; J: TRBJ2-7; CDR3: CASSKARGSDEQYF; DNA: TGTGCCAGTAGTAAAGCCAGGGGATCAGACGAGCAGTACTTC
D: TRBD1; V: TRBV6-5; size: once; J: TRBJ2-7; CDR3: CASSRDSPPGEQYF; DNA: TGTGCCAGCAGTCGGGACAGCCCCCCCGGTGAGCAGTACTTC
D: -; V: TRBV19; size: -; J: TRBJ1-2; CDR3: CASSVPLINREGYTF; DNA: TGTGCCAGTAGTGTACCGCTAATTAACAGGGAGGGCTACACCTTC
D: -; V: TRBV5-5; size: -; J: TRBJ1-5; CDR3: CASSLVGAGQPQHF; DNA: TGTGCCAGCAGCTTGGTGGGGGCGGGTCAGCCCCAGCATTTT
D: TRBD1; V: TRBV28; size: -; J: TRBJ1-2; CDR3: CASSLSGQASYGYTF; DNA: TGTGCCAGCAGTTTGTCTGGACAGGCTAGCTATGGCTACACCTTC
D: -; V: TRBV5-4; size: -; J: TRBJ2-5; CDR3: CASSSQLGGQETQYF; DNA: TGTGCCAGCAGCAGCCAATTAGGGGGACAAGAGACCCAGTACTTC
D: TRBD1; V: TRBV7-2; size: -; J: TRBJ2-7; CDR3: CASSVSGTGPYEQYF; DNA: TGTGCCAGCAGCGTCTCCGGGACAGGGCCCTACGAGCAGTACTTC
D: -; V: TRBV7-9; size: -; J: TRBJ2-3; CDR3: CASSLGASTDTQYF; DNA: TGTGCCAGCAGCTTAGGGGCCAGCACAGATACGCAGTATTTT
D: -; V: TRBV11-2; size: -; J: TRBJ2-2; CDR3: CASSSQPGTGELFF; DNA: TGTGCCAGCAGCTCCCAGCCGGGCACCGGGGAGCTGTTTTTT
D: TRBD1; V: TRBV9; size: -; J: TRBJ2-7; CDR3: CASSPAGGAYEQYF; DNA: TGTGCCAGCAGCCCCGCAGGGGGTGCCTACGAGCAGTACTTC
D: TRBD1; V: TRBV15; size: once; J: TRBJ1-1; CDR3: CATSRTGTGAEAFF; DNA: TGTGCCACCAGCCGGACCGGGACAGGGGCTGAAGCTTTCTTT
D: -; V: TRBV21-1; size: few; J: TRBJ1-2; CDR3: CASSKVMREIYGYTF; DNA: TGTGCCAGCAGCAAAGTAATGAGGGAGATCTATGGCTACACCTTC
D: -; V: TRBV19; size: -; J: TRBJ1-1; CDR3: CASMGRQNTEAFF; DNA: TGTGCCAGTATGGGTCGACAGAACACTGAAGCTTTCTTT
D: -; V: TRBV19; size: -; J: TRBJ2-2; CDR3: CASSSRAGELFF; DNA: TGTGCCAGTAGTTCGCGGGCTGGGGAGCTGTTTTTT
D: TRBD1; V: TRBV19; size: -; J: TRBJ2-7; CDR3: CASSIRTGEQYF; DNA: TGTGCCAGTAGTATCCGGACAGGCGAGCAGTACTTC
D: -; V: TRBV19; size: -; J: TRBJ1-4; CDR3: CASSRQSITTNEKLFF; DNA: TGTGCCAGTAGTAGACAGTCTATTACAACTAATGAAAAACTGTTTTTT
D: -; V: TRBV4-1; size: -; J: TRBJ1-2; CDR3: CASRAPGVSTSNYGYTF; DNA: TGCGCCAGCAGGGCCCCAGGGGTTTCAACCTCTAACTATGGCTACACCTTC
D: TRBD1; V: TRBV6-5; size: -; J: TRBJ2-5; CDR3: CASSSTGRETQYF; DNA: TGTGCCAGCAGTTCGACAGGGCGAGAGACCCAGTACTTC